This TCR beta chain was retrieved from a study of blood T cell repertoires in COVID-19. Study overall: Nucleic acid was either cDNA or gDNA, and it came from T cells, B-cell-depleted T cells, or PBMCs.

Under the authors' procedure: Estimated nucleated cell counts came from reference gene primer amplification. The data were produced by immunoSEQ multiplex PCR, yet TCRdb's version contains in-frame clones alone and is incomplete. V and J calls and clone size are given by that table; D and trimming were obtained from the DNA. Of some 140,000 clones listed, about 89% are singletons. This clone was seen once. The TCR comes from a man in his fifties with acute or convalescent COVID-19. The sequencing sample was made of peripheral blood.

The CDR3 is CAISVGAERGYTF. For the CDR3, the DNA is TGTGCCATCAGTGTAGGGGCAGAGAGAGGCTACACCTTC. This chain joins TRBV10-3 and TRBJ1-2; possibly TRBD1 for D (5 bases). V lost 4 bases and J lost 8, with 14 bases in between. Germline CDR1 reads ENHRY; CDR2 reads SYGVKD. The CDR3 extends over 13 amino acids.